This TCR beta chain was observed in a study of identical twins. Whole-study results and caveats: Excess sharing by twins proved weaker in beta out-of-frame sequences.

MiXCR, applied by TCRdb to the 5' RACE reads, yields one record per CDR3 protein. The sample shows 450,000 or so distinct CDR3 sequences, around 20% of them seen only once. This CDR3 has 15 residues. The V and J ends lost 1 base and 9 bases respectively, with 16 bases between them. Ten or more counts support this clonotype. What it recognizes is unknown. The clonotype comes from a man aged 50-59 years in good health. The sample was naive T cells sorted from blood. This chain joins TRBV12-3 or TRBV12-4 and TRBJ1-5, with TRBD1 as a possible D gene (6 bases). This chain's CDR3 is CASSLEGTPRVPQHF. In DNA form, the CDR3 reads TGTGCCAGCAGTTTAGAGGGGACACCCCGGGTGCCCCAGCATTTT.